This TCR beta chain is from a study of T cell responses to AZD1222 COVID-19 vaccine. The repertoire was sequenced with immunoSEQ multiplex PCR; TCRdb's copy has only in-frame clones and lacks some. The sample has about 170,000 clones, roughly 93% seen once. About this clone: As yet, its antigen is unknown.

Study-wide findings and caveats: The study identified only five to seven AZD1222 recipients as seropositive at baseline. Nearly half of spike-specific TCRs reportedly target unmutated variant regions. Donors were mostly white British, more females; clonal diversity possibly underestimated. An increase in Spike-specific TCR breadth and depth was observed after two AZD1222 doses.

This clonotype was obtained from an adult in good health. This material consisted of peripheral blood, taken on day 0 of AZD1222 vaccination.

The DNA for the CDR3 is TGTGCCAGCAGTGACATTTACCGGGACTTCTCCTACAATGAGCAGTTCTTC. It yields the protein CASSDIYRDFSYNEQFF. V and J are TRBV2 and TRBJ2-1; the D gene is possibly TRBD2 (6 bases). Germline V lookup: CDR1 SNHLY, CDR2 FYNNEI. Trimming stripped 3 bases from V and 0 bases from J, with 15 bases between. The CDR3 contains 17 residues.